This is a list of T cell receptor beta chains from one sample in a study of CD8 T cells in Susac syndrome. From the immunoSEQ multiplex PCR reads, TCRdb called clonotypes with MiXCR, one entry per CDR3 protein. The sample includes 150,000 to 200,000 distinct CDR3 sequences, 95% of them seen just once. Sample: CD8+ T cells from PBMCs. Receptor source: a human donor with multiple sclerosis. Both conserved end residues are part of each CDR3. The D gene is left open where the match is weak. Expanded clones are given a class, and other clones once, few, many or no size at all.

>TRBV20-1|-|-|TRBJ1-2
CSAQLGYTF
TGCAGTGCCCAGTTAGGCTACACCTTC
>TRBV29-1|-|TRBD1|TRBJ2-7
CSVELLRQGTYEQYF
TGCAGCGTTGAACTTCTCAGACAGGGAACCTACGAGCAGTACTTC
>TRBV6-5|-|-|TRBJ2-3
CASSYSTVEGPDTQYF
TGTGCCAGCAGTTACTCGACCGTAGAGGGCCCAGATACGCAGTATTTT
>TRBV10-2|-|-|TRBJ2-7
CASRDQGNSYEQYF
TGCGCCAGCCGGGACCAGGGCAACTCCTACGAGCAGTACTTC
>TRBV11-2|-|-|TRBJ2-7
CASSLEGSLNYEQYF
TGTGCCAGCAGCTTAGAAGGTAGCCTGAACTACGAGCAGTACTTC
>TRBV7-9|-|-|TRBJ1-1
CASSLGGITEAFF
TGTGCCAGCAGCTTAGGGGGCATCACTGAAGCTTTCTTT
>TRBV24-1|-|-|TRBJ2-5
CATSAKDSPIETQYF
TGTGCCACCAGCGCCAAGGACAGCCCCATCGAGACCCAGTACTTC
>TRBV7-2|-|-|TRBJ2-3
CASSLNRVWLRGDTQYF
TGTGCCAGCAGCTTAAATCGTGTGTGGTTGCGGGGAGATACGCAGTATTTT
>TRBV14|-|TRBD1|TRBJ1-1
CASSLRGTGWTEAFF
TGTGCCAGCAGCCTTCGCGGGACAGGGTGGACTGAAGCTTTCTTT
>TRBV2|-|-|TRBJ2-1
CASSEGPTWDHDEQFF
TGTGCCAGCAGTGAGGGACCTACCTGGGATCACGATGAGCAGTTCTTC
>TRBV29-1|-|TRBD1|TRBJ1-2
CSVINPPGQPYGYTF
TGCAGCGTTATTAACCCGCCGGGACAGCCCTATGGCTACACCTTC
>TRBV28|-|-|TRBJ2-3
CASTFGLHTQYF
TGTGCCAGCACTTTTGGCCTCCATACGCAGTATTTT
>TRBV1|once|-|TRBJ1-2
CTSSREPLRSYGYTF
TGCACCAGCAGCCGGGAACCTCTGAGATCCTATGGCTACACCTTC
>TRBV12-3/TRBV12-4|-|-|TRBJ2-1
CASSSIPFEQFF
TGTGCCAGCAGTTCTATTCCGTTTGAGCAGTTCTTC
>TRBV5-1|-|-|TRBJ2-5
CASMGAIQETQYF
TGCGCCAGCATGGGCGCCATACAAGAGACCCAGTACTTC
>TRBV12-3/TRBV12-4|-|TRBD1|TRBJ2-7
CASNATGARDEQYF
TGTGCCAGCAACGCGACAGGGGCACGGGACGAGCAGTACTTC
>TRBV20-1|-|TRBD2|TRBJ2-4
CSARDTAGAVYIQYF
TGCAGTGCTAGAGATACAGCGGGAGCAGTTTACATTCAGTACTTC
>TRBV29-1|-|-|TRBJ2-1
CSADTNNEQFF
TGCAGCGCTGACACCAACAATGAGCAGTTCTTC
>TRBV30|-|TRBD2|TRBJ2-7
CAWSVSGTDPYEQYF
TGTGCCTGGAGTGTTAGCGGGACCGACCCTTACGAGCAGTACTTC
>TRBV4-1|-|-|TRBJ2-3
CASSHRRGGADTQYF
TGCGCCAGCAGCCACCGCAGGGGGGGGGCAGATACGCAGTATTTT
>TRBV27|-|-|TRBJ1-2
CASSLIGGGYGYTF
TGTGCCAGCAGTTTGATTGGGGGTGGGTATGGCTACACCTTC
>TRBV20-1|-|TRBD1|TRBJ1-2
CSARDMGQGAIYGYTF
TGCAGTGCTAGAGATATGGGACAGGGGGCAATCTATGGCTACACCTTC
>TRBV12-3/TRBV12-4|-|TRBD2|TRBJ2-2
CAAAGAGELFF
TGTGCCGCCGCGGGGGCCGGGGAGCTGTTTTTT
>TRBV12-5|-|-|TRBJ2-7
CASTGRDSYEQYF
TGTGCTAGTACGGGACGGGACTCCTACGAGCAGTACTTC
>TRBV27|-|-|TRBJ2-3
CASSVSTDTQYF
TGTGCCAGCAGTGTTAGCACAGATACGCAGTATTTT
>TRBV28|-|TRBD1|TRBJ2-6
CASSVGGQGFSGANVLTF
TGTGCCAGCAGTGTTGGGGGACAGGGATTCTCTGGGGCCAACGTCCTGACTTTC
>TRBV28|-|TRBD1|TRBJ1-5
CASSPPYGTEENQPQHF
TGTGCCAGCAGTCCCCCCTATGGGACAGAGGAGAATCAGCCCCAGCATTTT
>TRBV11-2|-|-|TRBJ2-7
CASSLESGDYEQYF
TGTGCCAGCAGCTTAGAGTCAGGGGACTACGAGCAGTACTTC
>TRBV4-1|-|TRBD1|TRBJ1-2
CASSQVTGEYRGYTF
TGCGCCAGCAGCCAAGTAACAGGGGAATATCGGGGCTACACCTTC
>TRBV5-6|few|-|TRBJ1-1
CASSSGSEAFF
TGTGCCAGCAGCTCCGGTTCGGAAGCTTTCTTT
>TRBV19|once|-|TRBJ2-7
CASSMLQGSYEQYF
TGTGCCAGTAGTATGCTCCAGGGCTCCTACGAGCAGTACTTC
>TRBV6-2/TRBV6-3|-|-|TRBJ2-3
CASSYGLYTDTQYF
TGTGCCAGCAGTTACGGACTGTACACAGATACGCAGTATTTT
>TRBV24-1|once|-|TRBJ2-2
CATSDFTGELFF
TGTGCCACCAGTGATTTCACCGGGGAGCTGTTTTTT
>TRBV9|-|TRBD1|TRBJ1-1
CASSKGAREAFF
TGTGCCAGCAGCAAGGGGGCCAGAGAAGCTTTCTTT
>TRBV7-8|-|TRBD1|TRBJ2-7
CASSFGQGDSYEQYF
TGTGCCAGCAGCTTTGGACAGGGCGATTCTTACGAGCAGTACTTC
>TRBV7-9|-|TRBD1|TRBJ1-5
CASSMGQGLNQPQHF
TGTGCCAGCAGCATGGGACAGGGGTTAAATCAGCCCCAGCATTTT
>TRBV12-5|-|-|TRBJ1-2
CASGINLGRKYGYTF
TGTGCTAGTGGTATCAACTTGGGACGGAAGTATGGCTACACCTTC
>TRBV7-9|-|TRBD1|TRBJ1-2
CASSLAGGTGYLGYTF
TGTGCCAGCAGCTTAGCTGGGGGGACAGGGTACCTCGGCTACACCTTC
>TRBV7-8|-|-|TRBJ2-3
CASGKGTRADTQYF
TGTGCCAGCGGGAAGGGAACGAGGGCAGATACGCAGTATTTT
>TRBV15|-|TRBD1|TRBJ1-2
CATSRDYGTDLAGYTF
TGTGCCACCAGCAGAGATTACGGGACAGACTTGGCAGGCTACACCTTC
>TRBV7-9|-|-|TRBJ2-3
CASSHEGWGTQYF
TGTGCCAGCAGCCACGAGGGTTGGGGTACGCAGTATTTT
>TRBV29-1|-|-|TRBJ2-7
CSVEAGKYEQYF
TGCAGCGTTGAGGCTGGAAAATACGAGCAGTACTTC
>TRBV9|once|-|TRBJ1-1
CASSPLYRRPEAFF
TGTGCCAGCAGCCCACTGTACAGGCGCCCTGAAGCTTTCTTT
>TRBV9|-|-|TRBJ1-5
CASSVEGESNQPQHF
TGTGCCAGCAGCGTTGAGGGGGAGAGCAATCAGCCCCAGCATTTT
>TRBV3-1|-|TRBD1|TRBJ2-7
CASSPTGGGPYEQYF
TGTGCCAGCAGCCCCACAGGGGGCGGACCCTACGAGCAGTACTTC
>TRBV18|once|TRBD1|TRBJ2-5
CASSPPGTGDEETQYF
TGTGCCAGCTCACCACCCGGGACAGGGGATGAAGAGACCCAGTACTTC
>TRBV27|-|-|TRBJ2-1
CASRPDSYNEQFF
TGTGCCAGCCGGCCAGACTCCTACAATGAGCAGTTCTTC
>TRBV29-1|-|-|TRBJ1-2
CSVEVTYGYTF
TGCAGCGTTGAAGTGACCTATGGCTACACCTTC